The 20 T cell receptor beta chains in this list originate from one sample, sequenced in a study of control samples from healthy donors and cancer patients. The data were produced by immunoSEQ multiplex PCR, yet TCRdb's version contains in-frame clones alone and is incomplete. The sample includes 20,000 to 30,000 clones, approximately 90% of them seen just once. The sequenced material came from PBMCs. The receptors originated from a man over 45 with lung cancer.

This sequence joins TRBV19 and TRBJ2-1; a weak D match, TRBD2 (5 bases). The CDR3 totals 17 residues. Germline CDR1 is LNHDA and CDR2 is SQIVND (reference sequence). V shed 5 bases and J shed 0 bases, with 17 bases lying between them. CDR3 coding DNA: TGTGCCAGTAGTTCCCTACTACCGGGAAGCTCCTACAATGAGCAGTTCTTC. It encodes CASSSLLPGSSYNEQFF. The full variable domain, with the rest looked up from reference TRBV19 and TRBJ2-1, is DGGITQSPKYLFRKEGQNVTLSCEQNLNHDAMYWYRQDPGQGLRLIYYSQIVNDFQKGDIAEGYSVSREKKESFPLTVTSAQKNPTAFYLCASSSLLPGSSYNEQFFGPGTRLTVL.

The chain employs TRBV9 and TRBJ2-4; 10 bases align to TRBD1. This CDR3 region has 14 residues. Germline V gene data show CDR1 as SGDLS and CDR2 as YYNGEE. Trimming at V came to 3 bases and at J to 6 bases, leaving 3 bases not matched to a gene. The CDR3 sequence: CASSEGQGRNIQYF. CDR3 coding DNA: TGTGCCAGCAGCGAGGGACAGGGGCGAAACATTCAGTACTTC.

This rearrangement joins TRBV5-1 to TRBJ1-2; D gene unclear. V dropped 0 bases and J dropped 8 bases, with 14 bases sitting between them. The V gene's germline CDR1 is SGHRS and CDR2 YFSETQ. The CDR3 has 14 amino acids. In DNA, the CDR3 is TGCGCCAGCAGCTTGGCCCCCGGGAGGGAGGGCTACACCTTC. Its translation is CASSLAPGREGYTF.

This chain links TRBV19 with TRBJ1-6; D gene ambiguous. This CDR3 spans 13 amino acids. Germline loops: CDR1 LNHDA, CDR2 SQIVND (reference sequence). V lost 10 bases to trimming and J lost 0 bases, with 7 bases between them. CDR3 in amino acids: CATSSSYNSPLHF. For the CDR3, the DNA is TGTGCCACCTCGAGCTCCTATAATTCACCCCTCCACTTT.

The chain is built from TRBV6-5 and TRBJ2-5, with D tentatively TRBD1 (6 bases). CDR3 size: 15 residues. V shed 7 bases and J shed 1 base, with 16 bases lying between them. CDR1 and CDR2 from the germline V gene are MNHEY and SVGAGI. CDR3 sequence reads: CASNKNRDGQETQYF. The CDR3 DNA sequence: TGTGCCAGCAATAAAAACAGGGATGGCCAAGAGACCCAGTACTTC.

V usage is TRBV6-2 or TRBV6-3 and J usage is TRBJ2-1; a possible D gene is TRBD1 (5 bases). The CDR3 spans 13 residues. Trimming shortened V by 4 bases and J by 7 bases, and 11 bases separated the two germline ends. Looked up from germline, CDR1 is MNHEY and CDR2 is SVGEGT. CDR3 sequence (DNA): TGTGCCAGCAGTTTCACAGGTGGTAATGAGCAGTTCTTC. As protein: CASSFTGGNEQFF.

The chain uses TRBV7-6 and TRBJ2-7; 8 bases map to TRBD1. This CDR3 has 16 residues. The trim removed 4 bases at V and 0 bases at J, leaving 8 bases unmatched. The V gene's germline CDR1 is SGHVS and CDR2 FNYEAQ. The CDR3 DNA reads TGTGCCAGCAGCTCTTTCGCCGGGACAGGCTCCTACGAGCAGTACTTC. Encoded protein: CASSSFAGTGSYEQYF.

J is TRBJ2-7 and V is TRBV7-2, with TRBD2 identical over 8 bases. Per the germline V gene, CDR1 is SGHTA and CDR2 is FQGNSA. V gave up 4 bases and J gave up 5 bases; unmatched junction bases: 10. The CDR3 loop spans 15 amino acids. Written as DNA, the CDR3 is TGTGCCAGCAGCTCGTGGACTAGCCAAAGCCACGAGCAGTACTTC. Its translation is CASSSWTSQSHEQYF.

The V call is TRBV7-2, the J call TRBJ2-2; 12 positions match TRBD2. Germline V gene sequence: CDR1 SGHTA, CDR2 FQGNSA. This CDR3 has 16 residues. V was pared by 5 bases and J by 4 bases, with 5 bases of the junction left unmatched. Written as DNA, the CDR3 is TGTGCCAGCAGCCCGGCTAGCGGGGGGGGCACCGGGGAGCTGTTTTTT. Translating gives CASSPASGGGTGELFF.

The rearrangement links TRBV5-4 to TRBJ1-3; no clear D. The CDR3 sequence is 14 residues long. Germline V gives CDR1 SGHNT, CDR2 YYREEE (reference sequence). Trimming stripped 5 bases from V and 0 bases from J, with 9 bases between. CDR3 DNA sequence: TGTGCCAGCAGTTCATACAGCTCTGGAAACACCATATATTTT. Protein: CASSSYSSGNTIYF.

The chain has TRBV2 and TRBJ2-2; D possibly uses TRBD1 or TRBD2 (5 bases each). The germline V gene has CDR1 SNHLY and CDR2 FYNNEI. Trimming took off 5 bases at V and 0 bases at J, with 13 bases between the two ends. The CDR3 spans 16 residues. CDR3 protein: CASSTSGTANTGELFF. DNA of the CDR3: TGTGCCAGCAGTACCTCCGGGACGGCGAACACCGGGGAGCTGTTTTTT.

The chain couples TRBV5-4 to TRBJ1-2, with 7 bases matching TRBD1. The ends lost 2 bases at V and 6 bases at J; junction bases unmatched: 16. CDR1 and CDR2 (germline): SGHNT, YYREEE (reference sequence). The CDR3 has 17 residues. The CDR3 DNA reads TGTGCCAGCAGCTTCGATCCTGGCTTGACAGGGAATCATGGCTACACCTTC. Translation: CASSFDPGLTGNHGYTF. Variable domain in full (rest from reference TRBV5-4 and TRBJ1-2): ETGVTQSPTHLIKTRGQQVTLRCSSQSGHNTVSWYQQALGQGPQFIFQYYREEENGRGNFPPRFSGLQFPNYSSELNVNALELDDSALYLCASSFDPGLTGNHGYTFGSGTRLTVV.

The gene calls are TRBV18 and TRBJ2-3; the match to TRBD1 covers 9 bases. This CDR3 has 14 amino acids. With V trimmed by 2 bases and J by 3 bases, 0 bases remained unmatched. Germline V gene data show CDR1 as KGHSH and CDR2 as LQKENI. The CDR3 protein is CASSPGTGTDTQYF. CDR3 nucleotides: TGTGCCAGCTCACCAGGGACAGGGACAGATACGCAGTATTTT. The full variable domain, its missing parts supplied by reference TRBV18 and TRBJ2-3, is NAGVMQNPRHLVRRRGQEARLRCSPMKGHSHVYWYRQLPEEGLKFMVYLQKENIIDESGMPKERFSAEFPKEGPSILRIQQVVRGDSAAYFCASSPGTGTDTQYFGPGTRLTVL.

The rearrangement joins TRBV19 to TRBJ1-2; D remains ambiguous. This CDR3 contains 13 residues. In germline, CDR1 is LNHDA, CDR2 SQIVND (reference sequence). With 3 bases removed from V and 4 bases from J, the gap between germline ends came to 9 bases. CDR3 loop: CASSMAASYGYTF. As DNA, the CDR3 is TGTGCCAGTAGTATGGCCGCTTCCTATGGCTACACCTTC. Full variable domain (rest looked up from reference TRBV19 and TRBJ1-2): DGGITQSPKYLFRKEGQNVTLSCEQNLNHDAMYWYRQDPGQGLRLIYYSQIVNDFQKGDIAEGYSVSREKKESFPLTVTSAQKNPTAFYLCASSMAASYGYTFGSGTRLTVV.

The chain recombines TRBV9 with TRBJ2-3, with a weak D call TRBD2 (6 bases). CDR3 size: 16 residues. Germline V gene sequence: CDR1 SGDLS, CDR2 YYNGEE. The germline V and J ends were trimmed by 4 bases and 0 bases, with 15 bases remaining between them. The CDR3 nucleotides read TGTGCCAGCAGCAGTACCTGGGAGGCTAGCACAGATACGCAGTATTTT. This sequence encodes CASSSTWEASTDTQYF.

This clone was seen a single time. The chain carries TRBV7-3 and TRBJ2-7, with 8 bases fitting TRBD1. The CDR3 has 14 amino acids. V lost 5 bases to trimming and J lost 2 bases; unmatched junction nucleotides: 5. Germline lookup yields CDR1 SGHTA and CDR2 FQGTGA. The CDR3 nucleotides are TGTGCCAGCAGCCCTACAGGGGGAGCCTACGAGCAGTACTTC. Residues: CASSPTGGAYEQYF.

The chain carries TRBV19 and TRBJ1-4, with TRBD1 as a possible D gene (5 bases). Deletions cut 5 bases from V and 5 bases from J, with 18 bases between. Germline assignment: CDR1 LNHDA and CDR2 SQIVND (reference sequence). This CDR3 contains 16 residues. Here the CDR3 DNA reads TGTGCCAGTAGTCTATACGCCTCGGGGGGGAATGAAAAACTGTTTTTT. This translates into CASSLYASGGNEKLFF. Full variable domain (outside the CDR3, taken from reference TRBV19 and TRBJ1-4): DGGITQSPKYLFRKEGQNVTLSCEQNLNHDAMYWYRQDPGQGLRLIYYSQIVNDFQKGDIAEGYSVSREKKESFPLTVTSAQKNPTAFYLCASSLYASGGNEKLFFGSGTQLSVL.

CDR3 bases: TGTGCCAGCAGTTACGAGGGCAATCAGCCCCAGCATTTT. As protein: CASSYEGNQPQHF. The V and J genes are TRBV7-2 and TRBJ1-5; D ambiguous. Between the trimmed V and J ends, which lost 6 bases and 2 bases, there was a span of 8 bases. This CDR3 contains 13 residues. Germline V gives CDR1 SGHTA, CDR2 FQGNSA.

The CDR3 sequence: CASQSIGGADNEQFF. In nucleotides, the CDR3 is TGCGCCAGTCAGTCCATCGGGGGGGCTGATAATGAGCAGTTCTTC. V gene TRBV4-1 combines with J gene TRBJ2-1, with 8 bases that match TRBD2. The V gene's germline CDR1 is MGHRA and CDR2 YSYEKL. Losses at the gene ends were 9 bases for V and 7 bases for J; bases not matched to a gene: 14. The CDR3 spans 15 residues.

J is TRBJ1-5 and V is TRBV3-1 (or the pseudogene TRBV3-2); no reliable D call. The CDR3 spans 13 residues. The germline V gene encodes CDR1 LGHDT and CDR2 YNNKEL (reference sequence). The V end lost 3 bases, the J end lost 6 bases, and 9 bases lay between the germline ends. CDR3 nucleotide sequence: TGTGCCAGCAGCCAGCGAGGAGGTCAGCCCCAGCATTTT. Residues: CASSQRGGQPQHF.